A selection of T cell receptor beta chains follows, all from one sample in a study of post-analysis software for immune sequencing data. From the PCR reads, TCRdb called clonotypes with MiXCR, one entry per CDR3 protein. Altogether approximately 360,000 distinct CDR3 sequences are present, about a third being singletons, with the ten largest covering 10% to 15%. The source material was blood. The source is a girl aged 10 to 17 with multiple sclerosis. The CDR3 runs from the conserved cysteine through the conserved F or W. Each record gives: clone size, V gene, D gene, J gene, CDR3 DNA, CDR3 protein. A D gene is named only where the DNA matches it firmly. Expanded clones get a size class; other rows say once, few or many, or leave the size out.

few,TRBV6-5,.,TRBJ1-2,TGTGCCAGCAGTTACCTAAGGGACGGGTATGGCTACACCTTC,CASSYLRDGYGYTF
few,TRBV6-6,TRBD1,TRBJ1-1,TGTGCCAGCAGTCACGGACAGGGGGTTACTGAAGCTTTCTTT,CASSHGQGVTEAFF
few,TRBV4-1,TRBD1,TRBJ1-4,TGCGCCAGCAGCAAGACAGGGGGTAATGAAAAACTGTTTTTT,CASSKTGGNEKLFF
.,TRBV29-1,TRBD1,TRBJ1-2,TGCAGCGTTGAAGAACCCGAATACGGCCCAGACAGGGGACAGTATGGCTACACCTTC,CSVEEPEYGPDRGQYGYTF
.,TRBV6-2/TRBV6-3,.,TRBJ1-5,TGTGCCAGCAGTTACCCGAGAGATTGGCAGGGCAATCAGCCCCAGCATTTT,CASSYPRDWQGNQPQHF
.,TRBV15,TRBD2,TRBJ2-3,TGTGCCACCAGCACCGATGGGACTAGCGGGGGAAGACTTGGCACAGATACGCAGTATTTT,CATSTDGTSGGRLGTDTQYF
.,TRBV27,.,TRBJ2-7,TGTGCCAGCAGCCCCTTCTCGGAAGGTGCCGAGCAGTACTTC,CASSPFSEGAEQYF
once,TRBV7-8,.,TRBJ2-7,TGTGCCAGCGGAGGGTCATTGAGGGGGAACGCCTACGAGCAGTACTTC,CASGGSLRGNAYEQYF
few,TRBV6-5,TRBD1,TRBJ2-2,TGTGCCAGCAGTACAGGGGTCACCGGGGAGCTGTTTTTT,CASSTGVTGELFF
few,TRBV7-8,.,TRBJ2-7,TGTGCCAGCAGCGATTTCAGTTCCTACGAGCAGTACTTC,CASSDFSSYEQYF
few,TRBV20-1,TRBD2,TRBJ2-5,TGCAGTGCTCCGCGGACTAGCGGCCAAGAGACCCAGTACTTC,CSAPRTSGQETQYF
many,TRBV11-2,TRBD2,TRBJ2-1,TGTGCCGGCAGCGGGGGGGTTGAGCAGTTCTTC,CAGSGGVEQFF
few,TRBV9,.,TRBJ2-1,TGTGCCAGCAGCACGACGGGAAATGAGCAGTTCTTC,CASSTTGNEQFF
.,TRBV6-2/TRBV6-3,.,TRBJ1-5,TGTGCCAGCAGTTTTCCTTCTAGCAATCAGCCCCAGCATTTT,CASSFPSSNQPQHF
.,TRBV6-2/TRBV6-3,TRBD1,TRBJ1-2,TGTGCCAGCAGTTCGATCGTTACAGGGGGCGCGGCTGGCGGCTACACCTTC,CASSSIVTGGAAGGYTF
.,TRBV3-1,.,TRBJ2-5,TGTGCCAGCAGCCAAGGGACAGAAGAAGAGACCCAGTACTTC,CASSQGTEEETQYF
.,TRBV6-1,TRBD2,TRBJ2-3,TGTGCCAGCAGTCAGCCGGGACTAGCGTCGGTGAGGGATACGCAGTATTTT,CASSQPGLASVRDTQYF
few,TRBV7-2,.,TRBJ1-5,TGTGCCAGCAGCTTAGCACAGGGAATGGATCAGCCCCAGCATTTT,CASSLAQGMDQPQHF
.,TRBV7-6,.,TRBJ2-5,TGTGCCAGCAGCCTTCCCCCTAGAGCTATCCAAGAGACCCAGTACTTC,CASSLPPRAIQETQYF
.,TRBV6-1,.,TRBJ2-1,TGTGCCAGCAGCGCTTCCTACAATGAGCAGTTCTTC,CASSASYNEQFF
.,TRBV6-5,TRBD1,TRBJ1-4,TGTGCCAGCAGTTCCTCCGCCGGGACAGGGGGGAGAAAACTGTTTTTT,CASSSSAGTGGRKLFF
.,TRBV24-1,TRBD2,TRBJ2-3,TGTGCCAGCGGGGGGCCCGGGGATACGCAGTATTTT,CASGGPGDTQYF
.,TRBV9,TRBD2,TRBJ2-7,TGTGCCAGCGGCGCGGGAGGACGGAGGTCCTACGAGCAGTACTTC,CASGAGGRRSYEQYF
few,TRBV7-8,TRBD1,TRBJ2-7,TGTGCCAGCAGCTTTGCCGGGACAGGGGTCTACGAGCAGTACTTC,CASSFAGTGVYEQYF
once,TRBV28,TRBD1,TRBJ1-5,TGTGCCAGCAGCAGACGGGACAGTTATAGCAATCAGCCCCAGCATTTT,CASSRRDSYSNQPQHF
.,TRBV20-1,.,TRBJ1-5,TGCAGTGCTCTGCAGGTCCTTGGCAATCAGCCCCAGCATTTT,CSALQVLGNQPQHF
.,TRBV12-3/TRBV12-4,TRBD2,TRBJ2-5,TGTGCCAGCAGTTTGGATTTCCGGGGGGGCAGAAGTAAGGAGACCCAGTACTTC,CASSLDFRGGRSKETQYF
few,TRBV10-3,.,TRBJ2-7,TGTGCCATCAGTGTGGAGAGGACCTACGAGCAGTACTTC,CAISVERTYEQYF
.,TRBV29-1,.,TRBJ1-2,TGCAGCGGAGGGAGCAACTATGGCTACACCTTC,CSGGSNYGYTF
.,TRBV5-1,TRBD2,TRBJ2-7,TGCGCCAGCAGCTTGGAGACTAGCACCTACGAGCAGTACTTC,CASSLETSTYEQYF
.,TRBV28,.,TRBJ2-1,TGTGCCAGCAGTCCGGAAGGGGGGGCCAGGTGGAATGAGCAGTTCTTC,CASSPEGGARWNEQFF
few,TRBV20-1,TRBD2,TRBJ2-5,TGCAGTGCTAGAGATTACCGGGGGGGCAATTCGGTACAAGAGACCCAGTACTTC,CSARDYRGGNSVQETQYF
few,TRBV3-1,.,TRBJ2-5,TGTGCCAGCAGTCAAATTTCGGGAAGGGGCCTCAAAGAGACCCAGTACTTC,CASSQISGRGLKETQYF
few,TRBV7-2,.,TRBJ2-7,TGTGCCAGCAGCTTAGCGGGTTCAGCCCCGTACGAGCAGTACTTC,CASSLAGSAPYEQYF
few,TRBV6-5,.,TRBJ1-1,TGTGCCAGCAGTTACAGGAGGGCCGAGACTGAAGCTTTCTTT,CASSYRRAETEAFF
.,TRBV7-2,.,TRBJ1-1,TGTGCCAGCAGCCCCCGAAGGCAGGGAACGAACACTGAAGCTTTCTTT,CASSPRRQGTNTEAFF
few,TRBV29-1,TRBD1,TRBJ2-5,TGCAGCGTTGATGTCAGGGGGCAAGAGACCCAGTACTTC,CSVDVRGQETQYF
.,TRBV5-1,TRBD1,TRBJ2-6,TGCGCCAGCAGTCCGAGGCCGGGACAGACCTCTGGGGCCAACGTCCTGACTTTC,CASSPRPGQTSGANVLTF
few,TRBV5-5,TRBD2,TRBJ2-1,TGTGCCAGCAGCTTGACCCTAGCGGGGGGTTACTCCTACAATGAGCAGTTCTTC,CASSLTLAGGYSYNEQFF
.,TRBV7-6,.,TRBJ1-1,TGTGCCAGCAGCCCCCGAGCGACCCCGGGGACTGAAGCTTTCTTT,CASSPRATPGTEAFF
few,TRBV4-3,.,TRBJ2-1,TGCGCCAGCAGCCAAGATCAGGGTAGAAGGTACAATGAGCAGTTCTTC,CASSQDQGRRYNEQFF
.,TRBV12-3/TRBV12-4,.,TRBJ2-4,TGTGCCAGCACCAAGGCGGGCGGGTATGCCAAAAACATTCAGTACTTC,CASTKAGGYAKNIQYF
many,TRBV6-6,TRBD2,TRBJ2-3,TGTGCCAGCAGTTACCCTCTAGCGGGATATGACACAGATACGCAGTATTTT,CASSYPLAGYDTDTQYF
few,TRBV20-1,.,TRBJ2-7,TGCAGTGCTAGAGTTGTAGGCAGGGGGGCTAGCTCCTACGAGCAGTACTTC,CSARVVGRGASSYEQYF
once,TRBV12-3/TRBV12-4,.,TRBJ2-5,TGTGCCAGCAGTTCCTCCGGACTGTCAGAGACCCAGTACTTC,CASSSSGLSETQYF
few,TRBV20-1,.,TRBJ1-2,TGCAGTGCTAGGGACCTGACTGTAACCTATGGCTACACCTTC,CSARDLTVTYGYTF
.,TRBV6-5,.,TRBJ1-4,TGTGCCGGCAGTAGGGTGGGCACTAATGAAAAACGGTTTTTT,CAGSRVGTNEKRFF
.,TRBV6-5,.,TRBJ1-2,TGTGCCAGCACCCCGGGGCGGATACGCTGGGACTATGGCTACACCTTC,CASTPGRIRWDYGYTF
.,TRBV12-3/TRBV12-4,TRBD1,TRBJ1-5,TGTGCCAGCAGGAAACAGGGGAATCAGCCCCAGCATTTT,CASRKQGNQPQHF
.,TRBV21-1,.,TRBJ1-5,TGTGCCAGCAGCAAAGATGCGGGAGGGGATGAGGAGAATCAGCCCCAGCATTTT,CASSKDAGGDEENQPQHF
few,TRBV7-9,.,TRBJ1-2,TGTGCCGCGGAGAGGGTGGATGGCTACACCTTC,CAAERVDGYTF
.,TRBV6-5,.,TRBJ2-1,TGTGCCAGCTTGCAGGGAATCGGCTACAATGAGCAGTTCTTC,CASLQGIGYNEQFF
.,TRBV5-1,.,TRBJ2-5,TGCGCCAGCACACATAACAGGGTTCAAGAGACCCAGTACTTC,CASTHNRVQETQYF